These T cell receptor beta chains were read from a single sample in a study of T cell responses to AZD1222 COVID-19 vaccine. Libraries were prepared by immunoSEQ multiplex PCR; TCRdb keeps only in-frame clonotypes and omits some of them. The table has 120,000 to 150,000 clones, 85% to 95% seen once. The sample consisted of peripheral blood, taken on day 0 of AZD1222 vaccination. The receptors originated from an adult in good health. CDR3s include the opening cysteine and the closing phenylalanine or tryptophan.

J gene: TRBJ1-1
V gene: TRBV11-2
CDR3 protein: CASSPRQGNTEAFF

J gene: TRBJ2-7
V gene: TRBV3-1/TRBV3-2
CDR3 protein: CASSPRDSSYEQYF

J gene: TRBJ2-7
V gene: TRBV7-2
CDR3 protein: CASSSQYYEQYF

J gene: TRBJ1-2
V gene: TRBV19
CDR3 protein: CASSIQGANGYTF

J gene: TRBJ1-2
V gene: TRBV5-1
CDR3 protein: CASSPDSYYGYTF

J gene: TRBJ1-2
V gene: TRBV9
CDR3 protein: CASSVVGLGGYTF

J gene: TRBJ1-5
V gene: TRBV28
CDR3 protein: CASSAPGREIGQPQHF

J gene: TRBJ1-2
V gene: TRBV27
CDR3 protein: CASGPTFLANYGYTF

J gene: TRBJ2-3
V gene: TRBV19
CDR3 protein: CASSIAGGGTDTQYF

J gene: TRBJ2-1
V gene: TRBV19
CDR3 protein: CASSIPGFSSSNEQFF

J gene: TRBJ2-1
V gene: TRBV12-3/TRBV12-4
CDR3 protein: CASSPGTHTQFF

J gene: TRBJ1-6
V gene: TRBV7-6
CDR3 protein: CASSPLANSPLHF

J gene: TRBJ2-4
V gene: TRBV7-2
CDR3 protein: CASSPEGSGTWRIQYF

J gene: TRBJ1-3
V gene: TRBV6-5
CDR3 protein: CASSLGSFSGNTIYF

J gene: TRBJ1-5
V gene: TRBV30
CDR3 protein: CAWSGQRNQPQHF

J gene: TRBJ2-7
V gene: TRBV7-2
CDR3 protein: CASSHPEQDSYEQYF

J gene: TRBJ1-2
V gene: TRBV4-3
CDR3 protein: CASSQDNRGYGYTF

J gene: TRBJ2-1
V gene: TRBV2
CDR3 protein: CASRLRDSFWGNEQFF

J gene: TRBJ1-2
V gene: TRBV29-1
CDR3 protein: CSVGPGEDGYTF

J gene: TRBJ1-1
V gene: TRBV10-3
CDR3 protein: CAISESPGVVQASGAFF

J gene: TRBJ1-1
V gene: TRBV7-2
CDR3 protein: CASSLVNEAFF

J gene: TRBJ2-5
V gene: TRBV18
CDR3 protein: CASSPKETQYF

J gene: TRBJ1-4
V gene: TRBV19
CDR3 protein: CASSILGQGSEKLFF

J gene: TRBJ2-1
V gene: TRBV4-2
CDR3 protein: CASSLRAASGSYNEQFF

J gene: TRBJ2-1
V gene: TRBV11-2
CDR3 protein: CASSRGTSNEQFF

J gene: TRBJ2-1
V gene: TRBV29-1
CDR3 protein: CSVERDNEQFF

J gene: TRBJ2-5
V gene: TRBV10-2
CDR3 protein: CASRNTLAVQETQYF